Sequencing of this T cell receptor (beta chain) was carried out in a study of regulatory T cells in long-lasting Graves disease. The sample holds many counts of this clonotype. Antigen: not known. Study-level results: Favoring TRBV28, TRBJ1-2 and TRBJ2-5 was a feature seen in persistent disease. Persistent Graves' patients showed a TCR diversity that was lower than that of newly diagnosed ones.

CDR3-region Arm-PCR and iRepertoire HTBI primers produced the TCR beta libraries. Per the original data handling: Across all samples, about 62 TRBV segments and 15 or so TRBJ segments were identified. TCRdb reprocessed the multiplex PCR reads via MiXCR and lists one record per CDR3 protein. The V and J calls and clone size are TCRdb's, not the authors'. The sample holds hundreds of thousands of distinct CDR3 sequences, 18% seen once. The J segment lost 3 bases and the V segment lost 6 bases, leaving 9 bases of the junction unmatched. The CDR3 length is 15 residues. CDR1 and CDR2 from the germline V gene are MDHEN and SYDVKM. Time point described: newly diagnosed GD, antithyroid drugs for less than 3 months. PBMCs provided the RNA from which the TCR library was made. Patients met American Thyroid Association criteria for Graves' disease.

Sample: peripheral blood mononuclear cells (PBMCs), taken at new diagnosis, from a patient treated with antithyroid drugs. The sequence was obtained from a female donor with Graves disease. The V gene is TRBV28, the J gene TRBJ1-1; 8 bases agree with TRBD1. CDR3 bases: TGTGCCAGCAGACTTTCAGGGGGCGGGTACACTGAAGCTTTCTTT. It translates to CASRLSGGGYTEAFF.